A selection of T cell receptor beta chains follows, all from one sample in a study of blood T cell repertoires in COVID-19. Method: immunoSEQ multiplex PCR; TCRdb's copy keeps in-frame clones and lacks some. The sample shows about 220,000 clones, 75% to 85% of them seen only once. Input material: peripheral blood. These receptors all stem from a man aged 50 to 59 with active or convalescent COVID-19. Each CDR3 is given with its conserved first and last residue. D genes are given only for firm matches.

V: TRBV19
J: TRBJ2-7
D: TRBD2
DNA: TGTGCCAGTAGTATAGAACCTAGCGGGATCTACGAGCAGTACTTC
CDR3: CASSIEPSGIYEQYF

V: TRBV27
J: TRBJ2-7
D: TRBD2
DNA: TGTGCCAGCATTGATCTAGCGGCAAGCTCCTACGAGCAGTACTTC
CDR3: CASIDLAASSYEQYF

V: TRBV9
J: TRBJ2-2
D: NA
DNA: TGTGCCAGCAGCCCGGCCCCGGGAGACGGCGGGGAGCTGTTTTTT
CDR3: CASSPAPGDGGELFF

V: TRBV5-1
J: TRBJ1-4
D: NA
DNA: TGCGCCAGCAGCTTGCTAGGACTAAGTCTTCGAGGGGAAAAACTGTTTTTT
CDR3: CASSLLGLSLRGEKLFF

V: TRBV10-3
J: TRBJ2-7
D: TRBD2
DNA: TGTGCCATCAGTGAGGGACTAGCGGGAGGTCCCTACGAGCAGTACTTC
CDR3: CAISEGLAGGPYEQYF

V: TRBV23-1
J: TRBJ2-5
D: NA
DNA: TGCGCCAGCAGGGGGGGGGCAGGTGAGACCCAGTACTTC
CDR3: CASRGGAGETQYF

V: TRBV6-1
J: TRBJ1-1
D: NA
DNA: TGTGCCAGCAGCCTGGAGGGGGGGGCATCTGAAGCTTTCTTT
CDR3: CASSLEGGASEAFF

V: TRBV7-2
J: TRBJ2-5
D: TRBD2
DNA: TGTGCCAGCAGCTTAGAACTAGCGGGAGTGGCCCAGTACTTC
CDR3: CASSLELAGVAQYF

V: TRBV28
J: TRBJ1-2
D: NA
DNA: TGTGCCAGCAGTTTACGCGGGGACGGCTACACCTTC
CDR3: CASSLRGDGYTF

V: TRBV4-3
J: TRBJ2-3
D: TRBD1
DNA: TGCGCCAGCAGCCCCGGGGGCAGGGGGCGCGCAGATACGCAGTATTTT
CDR3: CASSPGGRGRADTQYF

V: TRBV5-1
J: TRBJ1-2
D: TRBD1
DNA: TGCGCCAGCAGCCCGACAGGGACTAACTATGGCTACACCTTC
CDR3: CASSPTGTNYGYTF

V: TRBV7-2
J: TRBJ2-5
D: NA
DNA: TGTGCCAGCAGCTTAGCGGCAGGGGTGGAGACCCAGTACTTC
CDR3: CASSLAAGVETQYF

V: TRBV4-3
J: TRBJ2-7
D: TRBD1
DNA: TGCGCCAGCAGCCAAGAGGGACAGGGGGATTACGAGCAGTACTTC
CDR3: CASSQEGQGDYEQYF

V: TRBV2
J: TRBJ1-5
D: NA
DNA: TGTGCCAGCAGTGAGGGGCGGGGGGCTCAGCATTTT
CDR3: CASSEGRGAQHF

V: TRBV18
J: TRBJ2-2
D: TRBD1
DNA: TGTGCCAGCTCACCCGGGACAGACACCGGGGAGCTGTTTTTT
CDR3: CASSPGTDTGELFF

V: TRBV21-1
J: TRBJ1-1
D: NA
DNA: TGTGCCAGCAGCACAAACAGGGGCACTGAAGCTTTCTTT
CDR3: CASSTNRGTEAFF

V: TRBV4-3
J: TRBJ1-6
D: TRBD1
DNA: TGCGCCAGCAGCCAAGAAAGACAGGGGCGAATAAATAATTCACCCCTCCACTTT
CDR3: CASSQERQGRINNSPLHF

V: TRBV15
J: TRBJ1-1
D: NA
DNA: TGTGCCACCAGCAGAGACGGCAGGGGAGGGACTGAAGCTTTCTTT
CDR3: CATSRDGRGGTEAFF

V: TRBV6-2/TRBV6-3
J: TRBJ1-2
D: NA
DNA: TGTGCCAGCAGTTACTCGGGAGGCGGCTACACCTTC
CDR3: CASSYSGGGYTF